A single sample gave rise to the 4 T cell receptor beta chains below, sequenced in a study of monozygotic twins with inflammatory bowel disease (dated by TCRdb to between 2018 and 2020). The protocol used for the library was 5' RACE. The sequencing machine was an Illumina HiSeq 2500. Each entry corresponds to one CDR3 protein sequence from reads that TCRdb reprocessed, and DNA is not given. The sample has more than 110,000 distinct CDR3 sequences on record. Clones ranked in the top ten supply around 1.2% of the sample. The sample comprised blood. The receptors stem from a human donor with ulcerative colitis or Crohn's disease, or a healthy co-twin of an affected twin (not recorded which).

The V gene is TRBV2, the J gene TRBJ2-1; no DNA is available, so the TRBD2 call from TCRdb remains unchecked. Per germline, CDR1 SNHLY and CDR2 FYNNEI. This CDR3 comprises 18 residues. The CDR3 region is CASSEARKTSGTDNEQFF.

The chain joins TRBV29-1 to TRBJ1-4. The CDR3 has 14 amino acids. CDR1 SQVTM and CDR2 ANQGSEA come from the germline V gene. CDR3 protein: CSVEGHGPNEKLFF.

CDR3 sequence reads: CASRGGRAYEQYF. The chain links TRBV19 to TRBJ2-7; without DNA, the TCRdb call of TRBD2 cannot be checked. The CDR3 spans 13 residues. CDR1 and CDR2 from the germline V gene are LNHDA and SQIVND (reference sequence).

CDR3 loop: CASSLGGTEMETQYF. This rearrangement joins TRBV5-1 to TRBJ2-5; the D call of TRBD1 rests on TCRdb alone, since no DNA is present to check it. This CDR3 is built from 15 residues. Germline lookup yields CDR1 SGHRS and CDR2 YFSETQ.